The rows below give T cell receptor beta chains drawn from one sample of a study of beta chain features in type 1 diabetes. Repertoires were generated with immunoSEQ multiplex PCR, while TCRdb's copy carries only in-frame clones and drops some. The table has 500,000 to 650,000 clones, 12% seen once. The sample taken for sequencing was naive CD4+ T cells from blood. The receptor source for this set is a man aged 30 to 45 with type 1 diabetes. Each CDR3 is given with its conserved first and last residue. The D gene is left open where the match is weak. The size of a clone is reported for some rows only, either as once, few or many, or as a class for expanded clones.

CDR3 length: 13
J gene: TRBJ1-1
V gene: TRBV4-2
D gene: .
clone size: few
CDR3 protein: CASSQTANTEAFF
CDR3 DNA: TGTGCCAGCAGCCAAACAGCTAACACTGAAGCTTTCTTT

CDR3 length: 17
J gene: TRBJ2-3
V gene: TRBV9
D gene: TRBD2
clone size: few
CDR3 protein: CASSVDGLAGGTDTQYF
CDR3 DNA: TGTGCCAGCAGCGTAGATGGGCTAGCGGGGGGTACAGATACGCAGTATTTT

CDR3 length: 13
J gene: TRBJ2-5
V gene: TRBV29-1
D gene: .
clone size: .
CDR3 protein: CSVEVSGQGEQYF
CDR3 DNA: TGCAGCGTTGAGGTTTCAGGCCAAGGGGAGCAGTACTTC

CDR3 length: 15
J gene: TRBJ2-7
V gene: TRBV9
D gene: .
clone size: .
CDR3 protein: CASSVQPGHLYEQYF
CDR3 DNA: TGTGCCAGCAGCGTTCAACCGGGACACCTCTACGAGCAGTACTTC

CDR3 length: 17
J gene: TRBJ1-1
V gene: TRBV2
D gene: TRBD1
clone size: few
CDR3 protein: CASSEALGTVMNTEAFF
CDR3 DNA: TGTGCCAGCAGTGAAGCGCTCGGGACAGTCATGAACACTGAAGCTTTCTTT

CDR3 length: 18
J gene: TRBJ2-3
V gene: TRBV7-2
D gene: .
clone size: few
CDR3 protein: CASSPRPTRGTITDTQYF
CDR3 DNA: TGTGCCAGCAGCCCAAGACCCACTAGAGGCACAATCACAGATACGCAGTATTTT

CDR3 length: 15
J gene: TRBJ2-4
V gene: TRBV11-3
D gene: TRBD2
clone size: few
CDR3 protein: CASSFLSGVRDIQYF
CDR3 DNA: TGTGCCAGCAGCTTTCTTAGCGGGGTGAGAGACATTCAGTACTTC

CDR3 length: 13
J gene: TRBJ1-1
V gene: TRBV7-9
D gene: .
clone size: few
CDR3 protein: CASSREFDTEAFF
CDR3 DNA: TGTGCCAGCAGCCGGGAGTTCGACACTGAAGCTTTCTTT

CDR3 length: 14
J gene: TRBJ1-6
V gene: TRBV30
D gene: .
clone size: .
CDR3 protein: CAWSTPGPNSPLHF
CDR3 DNA: TGTGCCTGGAGTACCCCGGGCCCCAATTCACCCCTCCACTTT

CDR3 length: 17
J gene: TRBJ2-1
V gene: TRBV9
D gene: TRBD1
clone size: .
CDR3 protein: CASSVASDRGGGNEQFF
CDR3 DNA: TGTGCCAGCAGCGTAGCTTCGGACAGGGGAGGAGGCAATGAGCAGTTCTTC

CDR3 length: 16
J gene: TRBJ2-7
V gene: TRBV7-9
D gene: .
clone size: .
CDR3 protein: CASSLVYGRTPYEQYF
CDR3 DNA: TGTGCCAGCAGCTTAGTGTACGGGAGAACCCCCTACGAGCAGTACTTC

CDR3 length: 15
J gene: TRBJ2-6
V gene: TRBV18
D gene: .
clone size: few
CDR3 protein: CASSPVADGANVLTF
CDR3 DNA: TGTGCCAGCTCACCAGTAGCAGATGGGGCCAACGTCCTGACTTTC

CDR3 length: 15
J gene: TRBJ2-1
V gene: TRBV5-1
D gene: TRBD2
clone size: few
CDR3 protein: CASSLGLAGDYEQFF
CDR3 DNA: TGCGCCAGCAGCTTGGGGCTAGCGGGGGATTATGAGCAGTTCTTC

CDR3 length: 13
J gene: TRBJ2-5
V gene: TRBV6-5
D gene: .
clone size: .
CDR3 protein: CASRGGRGETQYF
CDR3 DNA: TGTGCCAGCAGGGGTGGTAGAGGAGAGACCCAGTACTTC

CDR3 length: 15
J gene: TRBJ2-7
V gene: TRBV2
D gene: .
clone size: .
CDR3 protein: CASSAVGSVTYEQYF
CDR3 DNA: TGTGCCAGCAGTGCCGTGGGCAGCGTAACCTACGAGCAGTACTTC

CDR3 length: 14
J gene: TRBJ2-3
V gene: TRBV19
D gene: TRBD2
clone size: .
CDR3 protein: CASSIGTNTDTQYF
CDR3 DNA: TGTGCCAGTAGTATCGGGACTAACACAGATACGCAGTATTTT

CDR3 length: 11
J gene: TRBJ1-6
V gene: TRBV6-1
D gene: .
clone size: few
CDR3 protein: CASRSVSTLHF
CDR3 DNA: TGTGCCAGCCGATCGGTCTCAACCCTCCACTTT

CDR3 length: 17
J gene: TRBJ1-2
V gene: TRBV28
D gene: .
clone size: .
CDR3 protein: CASSFGSEPRANYGYTF
CDR3 DNA: TGTGCCAGCAGTTTCGGGTCGGAGCCGCGAGCTAACTATGGCTACACCTTC

CDR3 length: 16
J gene: TRBJ2-7
V gene: TRBV5-4
D gene: TRBD1
clone size: few
CDR3 protein: CASSLGAGGAAYEQYF
CDR3 DNA: TGTGCCAGCAGCTTGGGAGCAGGGGGCGCAGCCTACGAGCAGTACTTC

CDR3 length: 15
J gene: TRBJ1-5
V gene: TRBV7-9
D gene: TRBD1
clone size: .
CDR3 protein: CASSRDSLQNQPQHF
CDR3 DNA: TGTGCCAGCAGCCGGGACAGCCTCCAGAATCAGCCCCAGCATTTT

CDR3 length: 15
J gene: TRBJ1-5
V gene: TRBV19
D gene: TRBD1
clone size: few
CDR3 protein: CASSRDRGLNQPQHF
CDR3 DNA: TGTGCCAGTAGTCGCGACAGGGGCCTCAATCAGCCCCAGCATTTT

CDR3 length: 16
J gene: TRBJ2-3
V gene: TRBV4-3
D gene: .
clone size: .
CDR3 protein: CASSQEARGSTDTQYF
CDR3 DNA: TGCGCCAGCAGCCAAGAGGCCCGAGGGAGCACAGATACGCAGTATTTT

CDR3 length: 14
J gene: TRBJ1-1
V gene: TRBV7-9
D gene: .
clone size: few
CDR3 protein: CASSLGTANTEAFF
CDR3 DNA: TGTGCCAGCAGCTTAGGGACAGCAAACACTGAAGCTTTCTTT

CDR3 length: 15
J gene: TRBJ1-2
V gene: TRBV15
D gene: .
clone size: .
CDR3 protein: CATSRDTSLGGGYTF
CDR3 DNA: TGTGCCACCAGCAGAGATACTAGTTTAGGTGGTGGCTACACCTTC